The 20 T cell receptor beta chains listed next were all sequenced from one sample in a study of blood T cell repertoires in COVID-19. The assay was immunoSEQ multiplex PCR, and TCRdb's table has in-frame clones only and misses some. The sample holds about 140,000 clones, 70% to 85% seen once. The sample comprised peripheral blood. The receptors originated from a man in his 60s with acute or convalescent COVID-19.

This clone was counted a few times. In DNA form, the CDR3 reads TGTGCCAGCAGCCTGGGGGACTACGCCGGCAATGAGCAGTTCTTC. Translation: CASSLGDYAGNEQFF. This rearrangement joins TRBV7-9 to TRBJ2-1; the match to TRBD2 covers 7 bases. The CDR3 runs to 15 residues. The ends lost 5 bases at V and 6 bases at J; junction bases unmatched: 10. Germline CDR1 and CDR2: SEHNR and FQNEAQ (reference sequence).

V and J are TRBV19 and TRBJ2-1, with 10 bases identical to TRBD1. The V gene's germline CDR1 is LNHDA and CDR2 SQIVND (reference sequence). Unmatched junction bases numbered 14, after V lost 6 bases and J lost 6 bases. CDR3 size: 17 residues. The CDR3 DNA reads TGTGCCAGTAGGAGGAAGACAGGGGGCATTTTCCCCAATGAGCAGTTCTTC. Its translation: CASRRKTGGIFPNEQFF.

As regards this clone: Germline is not matched at one junction end, which may reflect a read error. This CDR3 reads CASSSLGTRHF. CDR3 nucleotides: TGCGCCAGCAGCTCCTTAGGGACAAGACACTTC. The chain joins TRBV5-1 to TRBJ2-5, with a tentative D call TRBD1 (6 bases). CDR3 size: 11 residues. The germline CDR1 and CDR2 sequences are SGHRS and YFSETQ.

V is TRBV4-1 and J is TRBJ2-2; the D is unclear. CDR3 length: 15 residues. In germline, CDR1 is MGHRA, CDR2 YSYEKL. V lost 1 base and J 4 bases, leaving 10 bases between the germline ends. This CDR3 reads CASSQVTSLTGELFF. CDR3 DNA: TGCGCCAGCAGCCAAGTGACTTCCCTCACCGGGGAGCTGTTTTTT.

This chain links TRBV7-6 with TRBJ2-1; 9 nucleotides match TRBD2. The CDR3 spans 18 residues. Germline V gene lookup returns CDR1 SGHVS and CDR2 FNYEAQ. J was trimmed by 0 bases and V by 4 bases; bases with no gene match: 10. The chain's CDR3 is CASSSTRTSVDSYNEQFF. The CDR3 DNA reads as TGTGCCAGCAGCTCGACTCGGACTAGCGTGGACTCCTACAATGAGCAGTTCTTC. Variable domain in full (rest from reference TRBV7-6 and TRBJ2-1): GAGVSQSPRYKVTKRGQDVALRCDPISGHVSLYWYRQALGQGPEFLTYFNYEAQQDKSGLPNDRFSAERPEGSISTLTIQRTEQRDSAMYRCASSSTRTSVDSYNEQFFGPGTRLTVL.

The V gene is TRBV18, the J gene TRBJ2-2; 9 bases are shared with TRBD1. The CDR3 has 15 residues. From germline, CDR1 is KGHSH and CDR2 LQKENI. J was trimmed by 4 bases and V by 6 bases; bases with no gene match: 6. The CDR3 DNA sequence: TGTGCCAGCTCCGTCCGACAGGGGGGCACCGGGGAGCTGTTTTTT. This codes for CASSVRQGGTGELFF.

This clone is labeled medium-sized. The chain uses TRBV29-1 and TRBJ1-1, with D perhaps matching TRBD1 (6 bases). V lost 5 bases, J lost 1 base, and 11 bases lay in between. CDR3 length equals 13 residues. CDR1 is SQVTM and CDR2 is ANQGSEA in the germline V gene. CDR3 amino acids: CSVITTGNTEAFF. The CDR3 region has the DNA TGCAGCGTTATTACGACAGGGAACACTGAAGCTTTCTTT.

The chain joins TRBV28 to TRBJ2-1; possibly TRBD2 for D (5 bases). CDR1 and CDR2 (germline): MDHEN, SYDVKM. Trimming pared 5 bases from V and 5 bases from J, leaving 13 bases between. This CDR3 has 14 amino acids. In DNA, the CDR3 is TGTGCCAGCAGTCCGTTTGGAGGCCACAATGAGCAGTTCTTC. Its protein product is CASSPFGGHNEQFF.

The V and J genes are TRBV30 and TRBJ1-5; tentatively, D is TRBD1 (5 bases). Germline assignment: CDR1 GTSNPN and CDR2 SVGIG (reference sequence). V was shortened by 0 bases and J by 0 bases, with 12 bases between the two germline ends. This CDR3 spans 16 amino acids. The CDR3 here is CAWSVKGLNSNQPQHF. The CDR3 bases are TGTGCCTGGAGTGTAAAGGGACTCAATAGCAATCAGCCCCAGCATTTT. The complete variable domain, with remaining parts taken from reference TRBV30 and TRBJ1-5, reads SQTIHQWPATLVQPVGSPLSLECTVEGTSNPNLYWYRQAAGRGLQLLFYSVGIGQISSEVPQNLSASRPQDRQFILSSKKLLLSDSGFYLCAWSVKGLNSNQPQHFGDGTRLSIL.

The rearrangement uses TRBV6-1 and TRBJ1-3; tentative D call: TRBD1 (5 bases). The length of the CDR3 is 17 residues. Per the germline V gene, CDR1 is MNHNS and CDR2 is SASEGT. V was clipped by 1 base and J by 2 bases, with 15 bases between them. In DNA form, the CDR3 reads TGTGCCAGCAGTGAAGGGCGGGGGTCTTCACCTGGAAACACCATATATTTT. Protein: CASSEGRGSSPGNTIYF.

The V and J genes are TRBV5-8 and TRBJ1-5; 8 positions agree with TRBD1. The V segment lost 0 bases and the J segment 5 bases; nucleotides outside the gene matches: 10. This CDR3 is built from 17 residues. Germline CDR1 reads SGHTS; CDR2 reads YDEGEE. CDR3 in amino acids: CASSLGTGSVRHQPQHF. The DNA of the CDR3 is TGTGCCAGCAGCTTGGGGACAGGGTCCGTTAGGCATCAGCCCCAGCATTTT.

This clone was found a few times. The chain combines TRBV20-1 with TRBJ2-3, with TRBD2 matching 7 bases. The CDR3 runs to 14 residues. Germline trimming cut 3 bases from V and 0 bases from J; bases unmatched to any gene: 3. Germline CDR1 DFQATT, CDR2 SNEGSKA (reference sequence). CDR3 sequence reads: CSASKAGSTDTQYF. The CDR3 DNA is TGCAGTGCTAGTAAAGCGGGGAGCACAGATACGCAGTATTTT.

This chain links TRBV7-9 with TRBJ2-1; 8 bases fit TRBD1. J was trimmed by 2 bases and V by 5 bases; bases with no gene match: 5. CDR1 and CDR2 (germline): SEHNR, FQNEAQ (reference sequence). The CDR3 runs to 15 residues. CDR3 bases: TGTGCCAGCAGCCCTCAGGGGGCCACCTACAATGAGCAGTTCTTC. This gives the protein CASSPQGATYNEQFF.

The CDR3, as DNA: TGTGCCAGCAGCTTTACACATGGGGCAGGGACCGGGGAGCTGTTTTTT. Translating it yields CASSFTHGAGTGELFF. J is TRBJ2-2 and V is TRBV7-6; D is perhaps TRBD1 (5 bases). In germline, CDR1 is SGHVS, CDR2 FNYEAQ. This CDR3 comprises 16 residues. Between the trimmed V and J ends, which lost 3 bases and 5 bases, there was a span of 16 bases. The full variable domain, with the rest looked up from reference TRBV7-6 and TRBJ2-2, is GAGVSQSPRYKVTKRGQDVALRCDPISGHVSLYWYRQALGQGPEFLTYFNYEAQQDKSGLPNDRFSAERPEGSISTLTIQRTEQRDSAMYRCASSFTHGAGTGELFFGEGSRLTVL.

The chain is built from TRBV7-2 and TRBJ2-1, with D perhaps matching TRBD2 (6 bases). Trimming removed 7 bases from V and 0 bases from J, with 19 bases in between. The germline gives CDR1 SGHTA, CDR2 FQGNSA. The CDR3 totals 17 residues. For the CDR3, the DNA is TGTGCCAGCAACCCCTCTAGCGCCCTACTCTCCTACAATGAGCAGTTCTTC. Protein product: CASNPSSALLSYNEQFF.

The CDR3 spells CATSRTAAPYEQYF. Here the CDR3 DNA reads TGTGCCACCAGTAGGACTGCCGCCCCCTACGAGCAGTACTTC. The chain employs TRBV24-1 and TRBJ2-7; D possibly corresponds to TRBD2 (5 bases). CDR1 and CDR2 from the germline V gene are KGHDR and SFDVKD. CDR3 size: 14 residues. Trimming took 6 bases from V and 2 from J, leaving 13 bases between them.

The chain carries TRBV19 and TRBJ2-7; 8 nucleotides match TRBD1. The CDR3 has 15 residues. Trimming removed 2 bases from V and 5 bases from J; junction bases left unmatched: 8. Germline V gene sequence: CDR1 LNHDA, CDR2 SQIVND (reference sequence). CDR3 nucleotide sequence: TGTGCCAGTAGTATAACAGGGGGGTCTTCCCACGAGCAGTACTTC. Translated, it gives CASSITGGSSHEQYF. Full variable domain (remainder filled in from reference TRBV19 and TRBJ2-7): DGGITQSPKYLFRKEGQNVTLSCEQNLNHDAMYWYRQDPGQGLRLIYYSQIVNDFQKGDIAEGYSVSREKKESFPLTVTSAQKNPTAFYLCASSITGGSSHEQYFGPGTRLTVT.

The chain joins TRBV28 to TRBJ1-5; D not resolved. Germline V gene sequence: CDR1 MDHEN, CDR2 SYDVKM. There are 15 residues in the CDR3. V lost 4 bases and J 7 bases, leaving 17 bases between the germline ends. The CDR3 nucleotides read TGTGCCAGCAGTTCCGGGCTCACCGGAGGCCAGCCCCAGCATTTT. It specifies CASSSGLTGGQPQHF.

This clone occurred once. The V and J genes are TRBV5-3 and TRBJ2-5; possible D gene TRBD2, 5 bases. TRBV5-3 is an ORF for which the function is uncertain. Deletions cut 5 bases from V and 5 bases from J, with 13 bases between. This CDR3 is built from 13 residues. The CDR3 reads CARRPSPQETQYF. The CDR3 DNA reads as TGTGCCAGAAGACCTAGCCCTCAGGAGACCCAGTACTTC.

This rearrangement joins TRBV6-6 to TRBJ2-1, with D possibly being TRBD2 (6 bases). V lost 6 bases to trimming and J lost 9 bases, with 21 bases between them. The CDR3 is 15 amino acids. Germline CDR1 is MNHNY and CDR2 is SVGAGI (reference sequence). Here the CDR3 DNA reads TGTGCCAGCAGCTACACCGGGACTCCCGAGGGTGAGCAGTTCTTC. Translation: CASSYTGTPEGEQFF.